What follows describes a single TCR beta chain. Its specificity is not known. PCR was performed using 60 Vbeta and 13 Jbeta primers. Here immunoSEQ multiplex PCR was the method, and the copy in TCRdb shows in-frame clones only, minus some. The sample holds roughly 98,000 clones, roughly three quarters seen once. This sample was included in a study of cytomegalovirus exposure and HLA in healthy donors. After removal of 6 bases from V and 3 bases from J, the junction contained 3 bases not matched to a gene. This CDR3 has 14 amino acids. Germline V lookup: CDR1 SNHLY, CDR2 FYNNEI. General study results and limits: The study dropped some indistinguishable V segments, TRBV6-2 and TRBV6-3 among them. Some 16,000 TCR beta sequences were associated with HLA alleles at 0.05 false discovery rate in a later analysis. Researchers counted around 150 TCR beta chains as cytomegalovirus-associated.

Material: PBMCs. The origin of this receptor is a man aged 40-49 years in good health and CMV-seronegative. The gene calls are TRBV2 and TRBJ2-4, with 9 positions matching TRBD1. CDR3 in amino acids: CASSGGQGKNIQYF. The CDR3, as DNA: TGTGCCAGCAGCGGGGGACAGGGCAAAAACATTCAGTACTTC.